This TCR beta chain was captured by sequencing in a study of blood T cell repertoires in COVID-19. In the authors' workflow: By means of reference gene primer amplification, nucleated cell counts were estimated. Here immunoSEQ multiplex PCR was the method, and the copy in TCRdb shows in-frame clones only, minus some. The DNA was the basis for D and trimming; V, J and clone size are from that table. Found here are 75,000 to 80,000 clones, about 86% of them singletons; the top ten hold 15% to 20%. CDR1 is SGHRS, CDR2 YFSETQ, per germline. CDR3 length: 16 amino acids. V gave up 0 bases and J gave up 0 bases, with 9 bases separating them.

The specimen was peripheral blood. The origin of this receptor is a human donor in a cohort sampled during active COVID-19. V gene TRBV5-1 combines with J gene TRBJ2-2; a weak D match, TRBD2 (5 bases). CDR3 sequence reads: CASSLGAGANTGELFF. The DNA for the CDR3 is TGCGCCAGCAGCTTGGGTGCGGGCGCGAACACCGGGGAGCTGTTTTTT.